Listed below are T cell receptor beta chains from one sample, sequenced in a study of STAT3 mutations in large granular lymphocyte leukemia. Assay used: immunoSEQ multiplex PCR; TCRdb lists only in-frame clones, some missing. The sample holds approximately 45,000 clones; 80% to 90% are singletons and the top ten take around 0.44%. Source material: PBMCs. The receptors shown here come from a human donor with T large granular lymphocyte leukemia. Some clones in this sample may be carry-over from other donors' samples. Both conserved end residues are part of each CDR3. The order of the fields is D gene, J gene, V gene, clone size, CDR3 protein, CDR3 DNA. D genes are given only for firm matches. Clone size appears in some rows only: once, few, many, or a class for an expanded clone.

D gene: TRBD1
J gene: TRBJ1-2
V gene: TRBV5-1
clone size: NA
CDR3 protein: CASSSGQEGDGYTF
CDR3 DNA: TGCGCCAGCAGCTCCGGACAGGAGGGGGATGGCTACACCTTC

D gene: NA
J gene: TRBJ1-2
V gene: TRBV14
clone size: NA
CDR3 protein: CASSFRGAYGYTF
CDR3 DNA: TGTGCCAGCAGCTTCCGTGGCGCCTATGGCTACACCTTC

D gene: TRBD1
J gene: TRBJ1-5
V gene: TRBV6-1
clone size: NA
CDR3 protein: CASTVQGASNQPQHF
CDR3 DNA: TGTGCCAGCACCGTACAGGGGGCCAGCAATCAGCCCCAGCATTTT

D gene: NA
J gene: TRBJ1-2
V gene: TRBV5-6
clone size: few
CDR3 protein: CASSLAGGYTF
CDR3 DNA: TGTGCCAGCAGCTTGGCCGGCGGCTACACCTTC

D gene: NA
J gene: TRBJ1-1
V gene: TRBV10-3
clone size: NA
CDR3 protein: CARLSGTENTEAFF
CDR3 DNA: TGTGCCAGACTCTCCGGGACGGAGAACACTGAAGCTTTCTTT

D gene: NA
J gene: TRBJ1-3
V gene: TRBV7-6
clone size: NA
CDR3 protein: CASSSGSPGNTIYF
CDR3 DNA: TGTGCCAGCAGTTCAGGGTCTCCTGGAAACACCATATATTTT

D gene: TRBD1
J gene: TRBJ1-6
V gene: TRBV7-2
clone size: NA
CDR3 protein: CASSLWTGQNSPLHF
CDR3 DNA: TGTGCCAGCAGCCTCTGGACAGGGCAGAATTCACCCCTCCACTTT

D gene: NA
J gene: TRBJ2-7
V gene: TRBV28
clone size: once
CDR3 protein: CASQTAYYEQYF
CDR3 DNA: TGTGCCAGCCAGACAGCATACTACGAGCAGTACTTC

D gene: TRBD1
J gene: TRBJ1-1
V gene: TRBV29-1
clone size: NA
CDR3 protein: CSVEGGTGRTTLEAFF
CDR3 DNA: TGCAGCGTTGAAGGGGGGACAGGGAGGACGACTCTTGAAGCTTTCTTT

D gene: NA
J gene: TRBJ1-1
V gene: TRBV27
clone size: few
CDR3 protein: CASSPGRLNTEAFF
CDR3 DNA: TGTGCCAGCAGTCCGGGTCGGCTGAACACTGAAGCTTTCTTT

D gene: NA
J gene: TRBJ1-2
V gene: TRBV10-1
clone size: few
CDR3 protein: CASSESTAYGYTF
CDR3 DNA: TGCGCCAGCAGTGAGTCGACAGCATATGGCTACACCTTC

D gene: TRBD1
J gene: TRBJ1-2
V gene: TRBV7-8
clone size: NA
CDR3 protein: CASSPDRVAVNYGYTF
CDR3 DNA: TGTGCCAGCAGCCCCGACAGGGTTGCAGTTAACTATGGCTACACCTTC

D gene: NA
J gene: TRBJ2-7
V gene: TRBV11-2
clone size: few
CDR3 protein: CASGEVEGYEQYF
CDR3 DNA: TGTGCCAGCGGCGAGGTGGAGGGCTACGAGCAGTACTTC

D gene: NA
J gene: TRBJ1-4
V gene: TRBV27
clone size: NA
CDR3 protein: CASRRKGTSEKLFF
CDR3 DNA: TGTGCCAGCAGGAGGAAAGGGACGAGTGAAAAACTGTTTTTT

D gene: NA
J gene: TRBJ1-6
V gene: TRBV10-3
clone size: NA
CDR3 protein: CAISEGAYNSPLHF
CDR3 DNA: TGTGCCATCAGTGAAGGGGCGTATAATTCACCCCTCCACTTT

D gene: NA
J gene: TRBJ1-4
V gene: TRBV10-3
clone size: NA
CDR3 protein: CAISDPDGGGPNEKLFF
CDR3 DNA: TGTGCCATCAGTGACCCGGACGGGGGTGGACCTAATGAAAAACTGTTTTTT

D gene: TRBD1
J gene: TRBJ1-5
V gene: TRBV27
clone size: NA
CDR3 protein: CASSPRTGKGNQPQHF
CDR3 DNA: TGTGCCAGCAGTCCCCGGACAGGGAAGGGCAATCAGCCCCAGCATTTT

D gene: NA
J gene: TRBJ1-1
V gene: TRBV2
clone size: NA
CDR3 protein: CASRDRSNTEAFF
CDR3 DNA: TGTGCCAGCAGGGACAGATCTAACACTGAAGCTTTCTTT

D gene: TRBD1
J gene: TRBJ2-2
V gene: TRBV5-1
clone size: NA
CDR3 protein: CASSLVRDRVTGELFF
CDR3 DNA: TGCGCCAGCAGCTTGGTGAGGGACAGGGTGACCGGGGAGCTGTTTTTT

D gene: NA
J gene: TRBJ1-2
V gene: TRBV29-1
clone size: NA
CDR3 protein: CSLRTNYGYTF
CDR3 DNA: TGCAGCCTCCGGACTAACTATGGCTACACCTTC

D gene: NA
J gene: TRBJ1-5
V gene: TRBV28
clone size: NA
CDR3 protein: CASSLGQLSNQPQHF
CDR3 DNA: TGTGCCAGCAGTTTAGGACAGTTAAGCAATCAGCCCCAGCATTTT

D gene: NA
J gene: TRBJ1-3
V gene: TRBV19
clone size: NA
CDR3 protein: CASSMGREGNTIYF
CDR3 DNA: TGTGCCAGTAGTATGGGCAGGGAAGGAAACACCATATATTTT

D gene: NA
J gene: TRBJ1-5
V gene: TRBV5-8
clone size: NA
CDR3 protein: CASTTGGNQPQHF
CDR3 DNA: TGTGCCAGCACCACTGGGGGGAATCAGCCCCAGCATTTT

D gene: TRBD1
J gene: TRBJ1-5
V gene: TRBV2
clone size: NA
CDR3 protein: CASSDRGGNQPQHF
CDR3 DNA: TGTGCCAGCAGCGACAGGGGCGGCAATCAGCCCCAGCATTTT